This T cell receptor (beta chain) was observed in a study of T cell changes during pregnancy in multiple sclerosis. In its sample, this clone was seen many times. Produced via immunoSEQ multiplex PCR; TCRdb's table is partial and in-frame only. The sample yields tens of thousands of clones, around 92% seen once. The sequencing used CD8+ T cells from peripheral blood mononuclear cells, collected after pregnancy. This clonotype originated in a female donor with multiple sclerosis, enrolled in a pregnancy study.

The CDR3 coding sequence is TGTGCCAGCAGCTACACTAGGACCGGGGAGCTGTTTTTT. It translates to CASSYTRTGELFF. V usage is TRBV5-6 and J usage is TRBJ2-2, with D possibly TRBD2 on 5 matching bases. Germline V CDR1 and CDR2: SGHDT, YYEEEE. Deletions cut 3 bases from V and 5 bases from J, with 8 bases between. The CDR3 totals 13 residues.